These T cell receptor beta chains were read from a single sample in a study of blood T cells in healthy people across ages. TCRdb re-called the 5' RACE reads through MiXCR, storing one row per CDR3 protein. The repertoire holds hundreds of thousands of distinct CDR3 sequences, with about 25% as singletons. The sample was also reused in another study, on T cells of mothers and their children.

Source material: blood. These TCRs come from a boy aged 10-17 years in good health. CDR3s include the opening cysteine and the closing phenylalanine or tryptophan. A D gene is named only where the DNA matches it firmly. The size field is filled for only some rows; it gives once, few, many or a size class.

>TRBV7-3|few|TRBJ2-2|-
TGTGCCAGCAGCCCGCTGGGGGCGGACACCGGGGAGCTGTTTTTT
CASSPLGADTGELFF
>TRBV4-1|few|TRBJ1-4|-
TGCGCCAGCAGCCAAGTTCCCCAAGGGGCATCCGATGAAAAACTGTTTTTT
CASSQVPQGASDEKLFF
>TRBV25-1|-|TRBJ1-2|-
TGTGCCAGCAAAAGTAACTATGGCTACACCTTC
CASKSNYGYTF
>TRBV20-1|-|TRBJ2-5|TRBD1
TGCAGTGCTGTGGGACAGTACCAAGAGACCCAGTACTTC
CSAVGQYQETQYF
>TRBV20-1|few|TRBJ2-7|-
TGCAGTGCCCTGGGACGGACCTACGAGCAGTACTTC
CSALGRTYEQYF
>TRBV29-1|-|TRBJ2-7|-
TGCAGCGTTGCGAGGGGTCGAACTAGCTCCTACGAGCAGTACTTC
CSVARGRTSSYEQYF
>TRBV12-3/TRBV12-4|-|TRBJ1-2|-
TGTGCCAGCAGTCCTACAGGGTCAATTGGCTACACCTTC
CASSPTGSIGYTF
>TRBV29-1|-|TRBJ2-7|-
TGCAGCCTAGGCCGGGACCCTGAGAACTACGAGCAGTACTTC
CSLGRDPENYEQYF
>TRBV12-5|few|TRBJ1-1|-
TGTGCTAGTGGTCTGGTGGAAGCGAACACTGAAGCTTTCTTT
CASGLVEANTEAFF
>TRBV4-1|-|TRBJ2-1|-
TGCGCCAGCAGCCACGTAGCGCAAAAAAGCTCCTACAATGAGCAGTTCTTC
CASSHVAQKSSYNEQFF
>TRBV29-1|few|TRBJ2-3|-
TGCAGCGTTGACCCCAGCGATAGCACAGATACGCAGTATTTT
CSVDPSDSTDTQYF
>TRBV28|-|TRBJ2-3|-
TGTGCCAGCAGTTACGGAGCGGATGAAACAGATACGCAGTATTTT
CASSYGADETDTQYF
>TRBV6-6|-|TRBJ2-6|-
TGTGCCAGCACCGCAGGTTCTGGGGCCAACGTCCTGACTTTC
CASTAGSGANVLTF
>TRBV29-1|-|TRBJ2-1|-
TGCAGCGTTGTAGGGCAGCTAGACAATGAGCAGTTCTTC
CSVVGQLDNEQFF
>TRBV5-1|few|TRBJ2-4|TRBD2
TGCGCCAGCAGCTTACTACCGGGACTAGCGGGAGGGGAGGCAAACATTCAGTACTTC
CASSLLPGLAGGEANIQYF
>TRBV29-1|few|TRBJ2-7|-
TGCAGCGTTGAAGAGAGCCCCTACGAGCAGTACTTC
CSVEESPYEQYF
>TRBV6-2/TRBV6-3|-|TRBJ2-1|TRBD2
TGTGCCAGCAAGGGGCTAGCGGGAATAGGGGAGCAGTTCTTC
CASKGLAGIGEQFF
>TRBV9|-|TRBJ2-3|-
TGTGCCGGCAGCGTAGAAAGCAGGGGGTCAGGGAGGACAGATACGCAGTATTTT
CAGSVESRGSGRTDTQYF
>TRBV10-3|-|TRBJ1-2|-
TGTGCCATCAGTGAGTCCAGATCGCCCGGCTACACCTTC
CAISESRSPGYTF
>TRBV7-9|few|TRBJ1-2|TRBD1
TGTGCCAGCAGCCCGAAGACCCTGCCGACAGGGGGAGGTGGCTACACCTTC
CASSPKTLPTGGGGYTF
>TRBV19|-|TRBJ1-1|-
TGTGCCAGTAGGAGGGCAGGCGTGAACACTGAAGCTTTCTTT
CASRRAGVNTEAFF
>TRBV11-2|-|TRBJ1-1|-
TGTGCCAGCAGCTTAGCGGTCACGGGGGACACTGAAGCTTTCTTT
CASSLAVTGDTEAFF
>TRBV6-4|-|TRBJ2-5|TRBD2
TGTGCCAGCATCGGACTAGCGGGGGGTCAAGAGACCCAGTACTTC
CASIGLAGGQETQYF
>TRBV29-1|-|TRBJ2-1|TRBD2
TGCAGCGCTGTTAGCGGGGCGAACAATGAGCAGTTCTTC
CSAVSGANNEQFF
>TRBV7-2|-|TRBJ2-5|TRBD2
TGTGCCAGCAGCCCGCCTAGCGGGGGCCAACAAGAGACCCAGTACTTC
CASSPPSGGQQETQYF
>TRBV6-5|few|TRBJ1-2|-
TGTGCCAGCAGTTACAGACGCCTAAACTGGGATGGCTACACCTTC
CASSYRRLNWDGYTF
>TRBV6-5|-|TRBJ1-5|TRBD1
TGTGCCAGCAGTTTTGGACAGGGCGGTCAGCCCCAGCATTTT
CASSFGQGGQPQHF
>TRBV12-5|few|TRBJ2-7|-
TGTGCTAGTCTAAGACCCGACTCCTACGAGCAGTACTTC
CASLRPDSYEQYF
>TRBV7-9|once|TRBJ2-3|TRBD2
TGTGCCAGCAGCTCAGCTCAGGGGACTAGCGGTCCAGATACGCAGTATTTT
CASSSAQGTSGPDTQYF
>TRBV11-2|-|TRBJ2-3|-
TGTGCCATACAAGCGGGCCCCTGGAATACGCAGTATTTT
CAIQAGPWNTQYF
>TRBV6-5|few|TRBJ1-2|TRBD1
TGTGCCAGCAGTTACTCGACAGGGACTAACTATGGCTACACCTTC
CASSYSTGTNYGYTF
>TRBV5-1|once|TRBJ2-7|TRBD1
TGCGCCAGCAGCACGGACAGGGGGAGGTACGAGCAGTACTTC
CASSTDRGRYEQYF